This record looks at one T cell receptor beta chain sequence and its context. This CDR3 region has 13 residues. V lost 4 bases, J lost 2 bases, and 8 bases lay in between. The germline gives CDR1 LGHDT, CDR2 YNNKEL (reference sequence). The entry originates in a study of T cells in tumors after PD-1 blockade. This table comes from immunoSEQ multiplex PCR, and its TCRdb copy is limited to in-frame clones, with some not included. This sample yields about 3,800 clones, of which about 60% are seen a single time; over 55% belongs to the top ten. V usage is TRBV3-1 (or the pseudogene TRBV3-2) and J usage is TRBJ1-2, with D unclear. The specimen was tumor tissue, collected after anti-PD-1 treatment. This clonotype was obtained from a human donor with cutaneous squamous cell carcinoma. The CDR3 region has the DNA TGTGCCAGCAGCCCAGAAGTCAACTATGGCTACACCTTC. It is translated as CASSPEVNYGYTF.